Listed here are 29 T cell receptor beta chains from one sample, sequenced in a study of T cells in Graves' hyperthyroidism and ophthalmopathy. Authors of the study amplified TCR beta CDR3 regions from RNA transcripts. The primer set for the first-round RT-PCR of the TCR CDR3 was HTBI. MiXCR, run by TCRdb on the multiplex PCR reads, gives a single entry per CDR3 protein. Among 250,000 to 300,000 distinct CDR3 sequences listed, roughly 15% were seen once. The source material was blood. The origin of the receptors is a middle-aged woman with Graves' hyperthyroidism.

This clonotype was counted at least ten times. The rearrangement uses TRBV18 and TRBJ1-1; TRBD1 aligns across 9 bases. The CDR3 sequence is 14 residues long. Germline trimming cut 3 bases from V and 7 bases from J; bases unmatched to any gene: 6. CDR1 is KGHSH, CDR2 LQKENI, per germline. The CDR3 nucleotides read TGTGCCAGCTCACCTAGACAGGGGGGCGGTGAAGCTTTCTTT. Translated, it gives CASSPRQGGGEAFF.

This clonotype was seen repeatedly, ten times or more. The J gene is TRBJ1-1, the V gene TRBV18; D remains unclear. The CDR3 runs to 14 residues. Germline values: CDR1 KGHSH, CDR2 LQKENI. Trimming cost V 1 base and J 5 bases, with 11 bases left between them. Here the CDR3 reads CASSPLNSWTEAFF. The CDR3 DNA sequence: TGTGCCAGCTCACCACTCAATAGTTGGACTGAAGCTTTCTTT.

This clonotype was detected many times. This sequence joins TRBV2 and TRBJ2-7; TRBD1 is a possible D gene (5 bases). Trimming cost V 3 bases and J 2 bases, with 11 bases left between them. Germline V CDR1 and CDR2: SNHLY, FYNNEI. The CDR3 sequence is 14 residues long. In DNA, the CDR3 is TGTGCCAGCAGTGAGCTTACAGGCCCCTACGAGCAGTACTTC. Protein sequence: CASSELTGPYEQYF.

At least ten counts were recorded for this clonotype. V is TRBV12-3 or TRBV12-4 and J is TRBJ1-4; no clear D. The CDR3 loop spans 14 amino acids. The V gene lost 6 bases and the J gene lost 5 bases, with 13 bases spanning the gap. CDR3 region: CASRETSRNEKLFF. The CDR3 coding sequence is TGTGCCAGCAGGGAGACTTCAAGGAATGAAAAACTGTTTTTT.

As concerns this clonotype: At one end the junction does not follow the germline gene, possibly because of a read error. The gene calls are TRBV20-1 and TRBJ2-1; 7 nucleotides match TRBD2. The germline gives CDR1 DFQATT, CDR2 SNEGSKA (reference sequence). The CDR3 runs to 15 residues. CDR3 nucleotide sequence: TGCAGTGCTAGACCTGGACTAGGGGCCTACGATGAGCAGTTCTTC. It specifies CSARPGLGAYDEQFF.

The gene calls are TRBV20-1 and TRBJ2-3; TRBD2 matches 7 bases. This CDR3 comprises 14 residues. The germline CDR1 and CDR2 sequences are DFQATT and SNEGSKA (reference sequence). V was clipped by 2 bases and J by 0 bases; unmatched bases: 2. The CDR3 loop is CSARLAESTDTQYF. Written as DNA, the CDR3 is TGCAGTGCTAGACTAGCGGAAAGCACAGATACGCAGTATTTT.

The chain employs TRBV5-1 and TRBJ2-2; TRBD1 matches 10 bases. CDR1 and CDR2 from the germline V gene are SGHRS and YFSETQ. The junction had 5 bases not matched to a gene; V was cut back by 2 bases and J by 7 bases. The CDR3 contains 15 residues. The CDR3 region has the DNA TGCGCCAGCAGCTTACGACAGGGGGCGATCGGGGAGCTGTTTTTT. Translated: CASSLRQGAIGELFF.

This clonotype came up many times. The chain has TRBV12-3 or TRBV12-4 and TRBJ2-5; maybe TRBD2 (5 bases). With 3 bases removed from V and 4 bases from J, the gap between germline ends came to 12 bases. There are 14 residues in the CDR3. The CDR3 DNA is TGTGCCAGCAGTTTCGGGGTTTTGGCAGAGACCCAGTACTTC. It specifies CASSFGVLAETQYF.

This clonotype has at least ten counts. This chain joins TRBV18 and TRBJ2-7; D is unclear. Germline V CDR1 and CDR2: KGHSH, LQKENI. V was clipped by 0 bases and J by 2 bases, with 8 bases between them. The CDR3 covers 14 residues. In nucleotides, the CDR3 is TGTGCCAGCTCACCACCCGCACCCCCCTACGAGCAGTACTTC. Translating gives CASSPPAPPYEQYF.

J is TRBJ2-2 and V is TRBV9; a weak D match, TRBD2 (6 bases). Germline V lookup: CDR1 SGDLS, CDR2 YYNGEE. V gave up 0 bases and J gave up 0 bases, with 15 bases separating them. The CDR3 consists of 18 residues. The CDR3 DNA sequence: TGTGCCAGCAGCGTAGCTACCGGCGGGGCGGCGAACACCGGGGAGCTGTTTTTT. Translating it yields CASSVATGGAANTGELFF.

The rearrangement joins TRBV27 to TRBJ2-3; 7 bases fit TRBD2. The germline V gene encodes CDR1 MNHEY and CDR2 SMNVEV (reference sequence). The CDR3 extends over 15 amino acids. V lost 6 bases to trimming and J lost 1 base; unmatched junction nucleotides: 7. In DNA, the CDR3 is TGTGCCAGCAGCTTTTTGCGGGAGTGCACAGATACGCAGTATTTT. Its translation: CASSFLRECTDTQYF.

This clonotype was counted many times. The chain combines TRBV11-2 with TRBJ1-2; a weak D match, TRBD1 (5 bases). V was pared by 0 bases and J by 7 bases, with 6 bases between. The CDR3 spans 12 residues. The germline V gene has CDR1 SGHAT and CDR2 FQNNGV. CDR3 in amino acids: CASSLDGGGYTF. CDR3 nucleotide sequence: TGTGCCAGCAGCTTAGATGGGGGTGGCTACACCTTC.

This clonotype was recorded many times. The J gene is TRBJ1-1, the V gene TRBV7-2, with D unclear. Germline V gene lookup returns CDR1 SGHTA and CDR2 FQGNSA. Trimming took off 3 bases at V and 10 bases at J, with 9 bases between the two ends. CDR3 length: 11 residues. The CDR3 DNA reads as TGTGCCAGCAGCTTGAGTTTGGGAGCTTTCTTT. This sequence encodes CASSLSLGAFF.

The chain employs TRBV20-1 and TRBJ1-1; D remains unclear. Germline values: CDR1 DFQATT, CDR2 SNEGSKA (reference sequence). V lost 6 bases and J lost 5, with 13 bases in between. This CDR3 region has 12 residues. DNA for the CDR3: TGCAGTGCAGTAAGTCGGGGAACTGAAGCTTTCTTT. Protein: CSAVSRGTEAFF.

This clonotype was seen at least ten times. The chain has TRBV27 and TRBJ2-7; TRBD2 aligns across 8 bases. The CDR3 contains 15 residues. Germline trimming cut 2 bases from V and 6 bases from J; bases unmatched to any gene: 9. Germline-derived CDR1 and CDR2 are MNHEY and SMNVEV (reference sequence). The CDR3 bases are TGTGCCAGCAGTTTAGGGACCGGGAGGGGGATCGAGCAGTACTTC. Translating it yields CASSLGTGRGIEQYF.

This clonotype was recorded a few times. The gene calls are TRBV4-2 and TRBJ1-2, with D uncertain. V gave up 1 base and J gave up 6 bases, with 15 bases separating them. CDR3 length equals 15 residues. The V gene's germline CDR1 is LGHNA and CDR2 YNFKEQ. The chain's CDR3 is CASSQANIRRDGYTF. The DNA for the CDR3 is TGTGCCAGCAGCCAAGCAAACATTAGGAGGGATGGCTACACCTTC.

This clonotype was counted at least ten times. The rearrangement links TRBV19 to TRBJ1-2; 7 bases map to TRBD1. Germline V gene data show CDR1 as LNHDA and CDR2 as SQIVND (reference sequence). Trimming at V came to 9 bases and at J to 7 bases, leaving 11 bases not matched to a gene. This CDR3 spans 13 amino acids. The CDR3 loop is CARYTGVPFGYTF. CDR3 sequence (DNA): TGTGCCAGATATACAGGGGTTCCTTTTGGCTACACCTTC.

This clonotype has ten or more counts. The rearrangement uses TRBV27 and TRBJ2-7, with TRBD1 identical over 8 bases. V lost 4 bases, J lost 2 bases, and 10 bases stayed unmatched. The CDR3 spans 16 residues. Germline CDR1 reads MNHEY; CDR2 reads SMNVEV (reference sequence). CDR3 DNA: TGTGCCAGCAGTTCCTCCGGACAGGGAAATACCTACGAGCAGTACTTC. Translating it yields CASSSSGQGNTYEQYF.

This clonotype was detected ten times or more. V usage is TRBV2 and J usage is TRBJ2-3, with D perhaps TRBD2 (6 bases). CDR3 size: 15 residues. Germline V gene sequence: CDR1 SNHLY, CDR2 FYNNEI. V shed 6 bases and J shed 4 bases, with 17 bases lying between them. CDR3 in DNA: TGTGCCAGCAGCCGGGACTCCGGCTCGTCAGATACGCAGTATTTT. It is translated as CASSRDSGSSDTQYF.

This clonotype was counted at least ten times. This rearrangement joins TRBV20-1 to TRBJ2-5; D not resolved. Germline CDR1 DFQATT, CDR2 SNEGSKA (reference sequence). The CDR3 loop spans 11 amino acids. V dropped 7 bases and J dropped 0 bases, with 6 bases sitting between them. This CDR3 is CSGGNQETQYF. CDR3 sequence (DNA): TGCAGTGGGGGAAACCAAGAGACCCAGTACTTC.

This clonotype was seen more than once but under ten times. The rearrangement joins TRBV12-3 or TRBV12-4 to TRBJ2-7; D gene ambiguous. V was clipped by 3 bases and J by 0 bases, with 9 bases between them. CDR3 length: 14 residues. CDR3 nucleotide sequence: TGTGCCAGCAGTTTCAGTTATCTCTCCTACGAGCAGTACTTC. Translated: CASSFSYLSYEQYF.

Worth noting for this clonotype: Since a much larger clone is just one base distant, this may be a read error. The conserved phenylalanine or tryptophan normally closing the CDR3 is absent here, so this likely arose from a read error. The CDR3 nucleotides read TGTGCCAGCAGCTACCGGACAGGACAAGAGACCCAGTACTTG. As protein: CASSYRTGQETQYL. The rearrangement uses TRBV7-2 and TRBJ2-5; 7 bases align to TRBD1. The CDR3 sequence is 14 residues long. Per the germline V gene, CDR1 is SGHTA and CDR2 is FQGNSA. After removal of 4 bases from V and 2 bases from J, the junction contained 4 bases not matched to a gene.

This clonotype was observed many times. This chain uses TRBV6-5 with TRBJ2-3; 8 bases map to TRBD1. The V and J ends lost 2 bases and 4 bases, in that order; junction bases with no gene match: 5. The CDR3 length is 15 residues. Germline V CDR1 and CDR2: MNHEY, SVGAGI. The CDR3 spells CASSYARTGSDTQYF. CDR3 sequence (DNA): TGTGCCAGCAGTTACGCCCGGACAGGGTCAGATACGCAGTATTTT.

This clonotype was counted ten times or more. The chain recombines TRBV7-8 with TRBJ1-2, with 8 bases lining up with TRBD1. Germline trimming cut 6 bases from V and 6 bases from J; bases unmatched to any gene: 6. This CDR3 is 13 amino acids long. The V gene's germline CDR1 is SGHVS and CDR2 FQNEAQ. This chain's CDR3 is CASSLGQADGYTF. CDR3 DNA: TGTGCCAGCAGTCTGGGACAGGCCGATGGCTACACCTTC.

In this sample, this clonotype turned up many times. The genes are TRBV7-8 and TRBJ1-4; no definite D call. CDR1 is SGHVS, CDR2 FQNEAQ, per germline. This CDR3 has 17 amino acids. The V and J ends lost 3 bases and 8 bases respectively, with 22 bases between them. The CDR3 loop reads CASSFSAPDGRREKLFF. The CDR3 nucleotides are TGTGCCAGCAGCTTTAGCGCTCCTGACGGACGGAGGGAAAAACTGTTTTTT.

This clonotype appeared many times. The chain has TRBV12-3 or TRBV12-4 and TRBJ2-7, with 8 bases matching TRBD1. This CDR3 region has 14 residues. Germline trimming cut 6 bases from V and 2 bases from J; bases unmatched to any gene: 6. CDR3: CASSAGQVTYEQYF. The CDR3 DNA reads as TGTGCCAGCAGCGCGGGACAGGTTACCTACGAGCAGTACTTC.

This clonotype was observed at least ten times. V gene TRBV6-1 combines with J gene TRBJ2-5; 10 nucleotides match TRBD2. The CDR3 length is 15 residues. From germline, CDR1 is MNHNS and CDR2 SASEGT. V dropped 6 bases and J dropped 1; count of bases not matched to a gene: 5. In nucleotides, the CDR3 is TGTGCCAGCAGCAGAGCGGGAGGGCCCCAAGAGACCCAGTACTTC. Translation: CASSRAGGPQETQYF.

V gene TRBV6-1 combines with J gene TRBJ1-5; D possibly corresponds to TRBD1 (6 bases). Germline loops: CDR1 MNHNS, CDR2 SASEGT. The CDR3 is 14 residues long. V was trimmed by 8 bases and J by 3 bases, leaving 14 bases between them. Written as DNA, the CDR3 is TGTGCCAGCGTACGAGGACAGTCCAATCAGCCCCAGCATTTT. Translated, it gives CASVRGQSNQPQHF.

The chain uses TRBV29-1 and TRBJ2-2; D may be TRBD1 (7 bases). CDR1 and CDR2 from the germline V gene are SQVTM and ANQGSEA. V lost 7 bases and J 4 bases, leaving 13 bases between the germline ends. The CDR3 totals 13 residues. The CDR3 protein is CSGRGPGTGELFF. The CDR3 DNA sequence: TGCAGCGGGAGGGGGCCTGGCACCGGGGAGCTGTTTTTT.